These 7 T cell receptor beta chains originate from one sample sequenced in a study of shared clonotypes between healthy human individuals. Profiled with immunoSEQ multiplex PCR; TCRdb holds only in-frame clones, not every one. In the table there are more than 2,000,000 clones, approximately 93% of which are singletons. Sequencing was carried out using naive CD4+ T cells from PBMCs. Noted subset: CD45RA+ positively selected. The receptors were gathered from a man between 18 and 29 years old in good health. Some clones in this sample may be carry-over from other donors' samples.

The rearrangement uses TRBV27 and TRBJ2-7; D unresolved. The CDR3 loop spans 14 amino acids. V was trimmed by 8 bases and J by 7 bases, leaving 21 bases between them. The V gene's germline CDR1 is MNHEY and CDR2 SMNVEV (reference sequence). The CDR3 loop is CASRPARAQGEQYF. CDR3 sequence (DNA): TGTGCCAGCCGACCGGCTAGGGCACAAGGTGAGCAGTACTTC.

This sequence joins TRBV6-1 and TRBJ1-2; perhaps TRBD1 as D (5 bases). Per germline, CDR1 MNHNS and CDR2 SASEGT. The CDR3 contains 15 residues. Trimming took 3 bases from V and 4 from J, leaving 15 bases between them. CDR3 in DNA: TGTGCCAGCAGTGACCTGGGGCGCTGGGGCTATGGCTACACCTTC. Protein: CASSDLGRWGYGYTF.

The gene calls are TRBV7-2 and TRBJ2-3, with 8 nucleotides matching TRBD2. Per the germline V gene, CDR1 is SGHTA and CDR2 is FQGNSA. The V gene end was trimmed by 6 bases and the J gene end by 4 bases; junction bases not matched to a gene: 9. The CDR3 consists of 15 residues. The CDR3: CASSESGSGADTQYF. The CDR3 bases are TGTGCCAGCAGTGAGAGCGGGAGCGGGGCAGATACGCAGTATTTT.

This chain connects TRBV25-1 to TRBJ2-5, with TRBD2 matching over 8 bases. Germline assignment: CDR1 MGHDK and CDR2 SYGVNS. The CDR3 length is 14 residues. V trimming: 10 bases; J trimming: 1 base; junction bases outside the gene matches: 8. The CDR3 region has the DNA TGTGCCACCAGATTAGCGGGATCCCAAGAGACCCAGTACTTC. Protein: CATRLAGSQETQYF. Full variable domain (outside the CDR3, taken from reference TRBV25-1 and TRBJ2-5): EADIYQTPRYLVIGTGKKITLECSQTMGHDKMYWYQQDPGMELHLIHYSYGVNSTEKGDLSSESTVSRIRTEHFPLTLESARPSHTSQYLCATRLAGSQETQYFGPGTRLLVL.

This clone has only one observation. The genes are TRBV5-1 and TRBJ1-3; 10 nucleotides agree with TRBD1. This CDR3 spans 18 amino acids. CDR1 and CDR2 from the germline V gene are SGHRS and YFSETQ. With 0 bases clipped from V and 3 bases from J, the junction kept 9 bases outside the gene matches. The CDR3 protein is CASSLAFTGTGVGNTIYF. In DNA form, the CDR3 reads TGCGCCAGCAGCTTGGCCTTTACAGGGACAGGGGTTGGAAACACCATATATTTT.

Worth noting for this clone: Distinct nucleotide sequences in the sample also encode this CDR3. The chain combines TRBV18 with TRBJ2-3; 7 nucleotides agree with TRBD2. From germline, CDR1 is KGHSH and CDR2 LQKENI. CDR3 length: 14 amino acids. V trimming: 3 bases; J trimming: 2 bases; junction bases outside the gene matches: 2. The CDR3 protein is CASSPAGVTDTQYF. Here the CDR3 DNA reads TGTGCCAGCTCACCGGCGGGAGTCACAGATACGCAGTATTTT.

In this sample, this clone turned up a few times. CDR3 sequence: CASSRAGNTEAFF. The CDR3 bases are TGTGCCAGCAGTCGAGCCGGGAACACTGAAGCTTTCTTT. The rearrangement links TRBV7-2 to TRBJ1-1, with no clear D. The CDR3 runs to 13 residues. Trimming took 6 bases from V and 1 from J, leaving 9 bases between them. Germline V gene data show CDR1 as SGHTA and CDR2 as FQGNSA. Together with reference TRBV7-2 and TRBJ1-1, the CDR3 gives the full variable domain: GAGVSQSPSNKVTEKGKDVELRCDPISGHTALYWYRQSLGQGLEFLIYFQGNSAPDKSGLPSDRFSAERTGGSVSTLTIQRTQQEDSAVYLCASSRAGNTEAFFGQGTRLTVV.